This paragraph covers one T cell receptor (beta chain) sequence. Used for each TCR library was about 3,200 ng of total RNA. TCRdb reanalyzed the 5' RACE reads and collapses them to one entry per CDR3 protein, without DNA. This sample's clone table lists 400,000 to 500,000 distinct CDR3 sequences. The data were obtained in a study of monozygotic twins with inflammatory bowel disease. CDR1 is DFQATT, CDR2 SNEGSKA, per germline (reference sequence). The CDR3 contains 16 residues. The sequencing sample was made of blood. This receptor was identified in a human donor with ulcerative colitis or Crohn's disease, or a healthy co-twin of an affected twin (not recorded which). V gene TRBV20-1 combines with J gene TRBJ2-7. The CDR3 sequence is CSASLRMRQSSYEQYF.